This TCR beta chain was sequenced for a study of T-cell memory formation after mild COVID-19 (dated by TCRdb to about 2021). Turning to the overall study: TCR sequence clusters from the two donors were largely donor specific. The cohort was made up of two young adult volunteers, one female and one male, who were previously healthy. In a couple of donors, T-cell clones that expanded and contracted after mild COVID-19 were tracked by sequencing TCRalpha and TCRbeta repertoires over time.

Turning to this clonotype: Its antigen is currently not known. The input lacks base qualities; no much larger clone sits a single base away.

Ficoll-Paque density gradient centrifugation was the method used to isolate PBMCs. The CDR3 runs 15 amino acids, cysteine and phenylalanine included. Only the CDR3 DNA stays, 45 bases, in frame from base 1. V gives up 5 bases and J gives up 6 bases, and the segment between their germline ends measures 16 bases. CDR1 and CDR2, per the germline V gene, are MNHEY and SVGAGI. The listed sequencing device is Illumina NovaSeq 6000. Using 5'RACE with constant-segment primers, TCRalpha and TCRbeta cDNA libraries were constructed, with sample barcodes and unique molecular identifiers added in the process. RNA was extracted from every sample with Trizol reagent. Amplification of the libraries took two PCR steps, and the second step added a second sample barcode plus Illumina TruSeq adapters. Sequencing of libraries was performed on an Illumina NovaSeq with 2 x 150 bp paired-end reads. Per the authors' processing: With migec v1.2.7, reads were demultiplexed and then collapsed into UMI-guided consensus sequences. Using mixcr v2.1.11, UMI consensuses were aligned to TRA and TRB V and J templates and then assembled into clonotypes. A clonotype was counted as expanded or contracted only if both edgeR and NoisET called the change significant, with noise models trained on biological replicates. For edgeR calls, a false discovery rate-adjusted p below 0.01 and a log2 fold-change threshold of 1 were applied. As an exploratory analysis of dynamics, max-normalized trajectories of the 1000 most abundant clonotypes were examined with PCA combined with hierarchical clustering. The CD4 or CD8 phenotype of responding clones was assigned using the separately sequenced CD4+ and CD8+ repertoires. Using fastp trimming at Q25 and MiXCR clonotype assembly, TCRdb reanalyzed the public sequencing data and kept in-frame beta chains. Rows are combined by CDR3 protein, so each entry shows the most common genes and DNA. These V and J calls are TCRdb output, not the study's own analysis. The sample table holds fewer than 150,000 distinct CDR3 sequences, of which approximately 17% were seen once. Roughly 5.2% of the sample belongs to the ten largest clones.

Results the study describes overall, beyond this receptor: Only two mild cases were covered in the study, and larger cohorts including severe cases with pre-infection samples were considered necessary. From day 15 to 85, contracting clones showed balanced CD4/CD8 phenotypes, whereas a second wave of clones that expanded from day 15 to 37 leaned towards CD4+. Some responding clones were found in pre-infection memory, which suggests that pre-existing cross-reactive memory T cells took part in the SARS-CoV-2 response. Whether the second-wave clones peaking on day 37 were SARS-CoV-2 specific was not confirmed. Contracting CD4+ clones turned up mainly in the CM and EM memory subsets, whereas EMRA was where CD8+ clones were enriched.

Material for sequencing was PBMCs or a T cell subset sorted from them (not recorded which). The sequence joins TRBV6-5 to TRBJ2-2, with a tentative D call of TRBD1 or TRBD2, each matching 5 bases. This sequence was found in a man between 18 and 35 years old who had mild COVID-19 (a few samples of this study predate the infection). The sample titles of this study are shuffled in the database, so cell type and time point are left out; the donor was told from shared clones. CDR3 region: CASSPGPLGAGELFF. The DNA reads TGTGCCAGCAGTCCGGGACCCCTGGGTGCCGGGGAGCTGTTTTTT.